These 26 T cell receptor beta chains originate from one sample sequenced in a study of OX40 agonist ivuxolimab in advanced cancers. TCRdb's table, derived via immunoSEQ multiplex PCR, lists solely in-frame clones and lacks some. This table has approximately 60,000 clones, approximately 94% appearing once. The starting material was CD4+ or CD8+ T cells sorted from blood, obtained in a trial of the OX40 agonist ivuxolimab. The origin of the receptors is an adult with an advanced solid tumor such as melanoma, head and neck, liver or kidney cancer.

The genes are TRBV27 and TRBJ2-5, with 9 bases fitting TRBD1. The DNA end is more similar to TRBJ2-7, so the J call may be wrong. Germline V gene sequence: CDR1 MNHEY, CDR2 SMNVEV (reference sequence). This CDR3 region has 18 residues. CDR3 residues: CASKLETGGFKGGYEQYF. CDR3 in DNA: TGTGCCAGCAAATTGGAGACAGGGGGTTTCAAGGGAGGTTACGAGCAGTACTTC.

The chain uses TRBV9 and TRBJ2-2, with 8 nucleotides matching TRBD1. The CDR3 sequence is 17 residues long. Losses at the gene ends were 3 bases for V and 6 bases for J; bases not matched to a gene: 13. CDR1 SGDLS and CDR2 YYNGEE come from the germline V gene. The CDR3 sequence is CASSEGQALVVPGELFF. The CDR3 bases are TGTGCCAGCAGCGAGGGACAGGCCCTCGTTGTCCCCGGGGAGCTGTTTTTT.

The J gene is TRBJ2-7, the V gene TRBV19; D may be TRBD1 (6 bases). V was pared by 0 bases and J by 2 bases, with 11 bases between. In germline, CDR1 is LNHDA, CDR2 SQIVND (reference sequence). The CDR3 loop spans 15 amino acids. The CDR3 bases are TGTGCCAGTAGTATAGAAACAGGGAAAACCTACGAGCAGTACTTC. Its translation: CASSIETGKTYEQYF.

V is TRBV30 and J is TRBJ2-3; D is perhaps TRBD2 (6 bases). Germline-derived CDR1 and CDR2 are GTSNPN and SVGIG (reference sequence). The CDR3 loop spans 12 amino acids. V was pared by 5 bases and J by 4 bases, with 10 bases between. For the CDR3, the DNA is TGTGCCTGGCGGTGGGGGGCAGATACGCAGTATTTT. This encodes CAWRWGADTQYF. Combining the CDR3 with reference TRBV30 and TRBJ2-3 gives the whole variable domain SQTIHQWPATLVQPVGSPLSLECTVEGTSNPNLYWYRQAAGRGLQLLFYSVGIGQISSEVPQNLSASRPQDRQFILSSKKLLLSDSGFYLCAWRWGADTQYFGPGTRLTVL.

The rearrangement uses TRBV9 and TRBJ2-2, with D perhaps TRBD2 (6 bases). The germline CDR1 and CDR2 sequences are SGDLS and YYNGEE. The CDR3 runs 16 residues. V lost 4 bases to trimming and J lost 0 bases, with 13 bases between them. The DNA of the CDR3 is TGTGCCAGCAGCACTCCCTCGGGAGCGAACACCGGGGAGCTGTTTTTT. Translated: CASSTPSGANTGELFF.

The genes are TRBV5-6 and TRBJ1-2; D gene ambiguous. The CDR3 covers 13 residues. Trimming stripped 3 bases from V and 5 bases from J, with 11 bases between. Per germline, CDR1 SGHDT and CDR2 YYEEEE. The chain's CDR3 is CASSSGLDYGYTF. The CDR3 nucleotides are TGTGCCAGCAGCTCCGGACTGGATTATGGCTACACCTTC. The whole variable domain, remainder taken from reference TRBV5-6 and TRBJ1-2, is DAGVTQSPTHLIKTRGQQVTLRCSPKSGHDTVSWYQQALGQGPQFIFQYYEEEERQRGNFPDRFSGHQFPNYSSELNVNALLLGDSALYLCASSSGLDYGYTFGSGTRLTVV.

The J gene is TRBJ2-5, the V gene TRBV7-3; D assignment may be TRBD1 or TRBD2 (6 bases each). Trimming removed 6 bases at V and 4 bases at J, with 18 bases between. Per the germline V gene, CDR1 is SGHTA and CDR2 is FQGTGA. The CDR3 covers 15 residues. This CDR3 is CASSESGARGETQYF. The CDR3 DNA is TGTGCCAGCAGTGAATCAGGGGCGCGGGGAGAGACCCAGTACTTC. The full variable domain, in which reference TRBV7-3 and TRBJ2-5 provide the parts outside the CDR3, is GAGVSQTPSNKVTEKGKYVELRCDPISGHTALYWYRQSLGQGPEFLIYFQGTGAADDSGLPNDRFFAVRPEGSVSTLKIQRTERGDSAVYLCASSESGARGETQYFGPGTRLLVL.

Here the CDR3 reads CASGPPSGRALGDTQYF. CDR3 nucleotides: TGTGCTAGTGGTCCTCCCAGCGGGAGGGCCCTCGGAGATACGCAGTATTTT. The J gene is TRBJ2-3, the V gene TRBV12-5; TRBD2 matches 10 bases. Germline-derived CDR1 and CDR2 are LGHNT and FRNRAP. This CDR3 has 17 amino acids. V was pared by 5 bases and J by 5 bases, with 13 bases of the junction left unmatched.

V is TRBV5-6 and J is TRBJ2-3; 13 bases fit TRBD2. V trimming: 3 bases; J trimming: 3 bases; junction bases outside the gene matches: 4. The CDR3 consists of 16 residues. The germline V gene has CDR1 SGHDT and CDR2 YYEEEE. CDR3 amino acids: CASSWPGLAGTDTQYF. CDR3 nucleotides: TGTGCCAGCAGCTGGCCGGGACTAGCGGGGACAGATACGCAGTATTTT. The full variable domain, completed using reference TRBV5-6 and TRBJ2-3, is DAGVTQSPTHLIKTRGQQVTLRCSPKSGHDTVSWYQQALGQGPQFIFQYYEEEERQRGNFPDRFSGHQFPNYSSELNVNALLLGDSALYLCASSWPGLAGTDTQYFGPGTRLTVL.

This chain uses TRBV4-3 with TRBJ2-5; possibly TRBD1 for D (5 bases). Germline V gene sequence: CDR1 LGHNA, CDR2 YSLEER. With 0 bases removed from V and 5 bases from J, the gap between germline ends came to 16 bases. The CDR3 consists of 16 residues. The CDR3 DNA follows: TGCGCCAGCAGCCAAGATCCCGTCAGGGTTAGGGAGACCCAGTACTTC. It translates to CASSQDPVRVRETQYF.

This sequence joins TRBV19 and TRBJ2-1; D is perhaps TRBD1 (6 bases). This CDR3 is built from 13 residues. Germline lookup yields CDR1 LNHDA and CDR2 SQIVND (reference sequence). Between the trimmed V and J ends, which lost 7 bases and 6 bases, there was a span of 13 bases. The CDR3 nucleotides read TGTGCCAGTAACACAGGGATCGCCAATGAGCAGTTCTTC. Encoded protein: CASNTGIANEQFF.

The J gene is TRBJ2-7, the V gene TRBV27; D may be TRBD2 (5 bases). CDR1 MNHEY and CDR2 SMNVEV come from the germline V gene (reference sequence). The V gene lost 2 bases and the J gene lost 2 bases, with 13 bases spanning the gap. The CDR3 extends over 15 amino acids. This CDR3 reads CASSLARDGAYEQYF. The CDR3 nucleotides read TGTGCCAGCAGTTTAGCCCGGGATGGGGCCTACGAGCAGTACTTC.

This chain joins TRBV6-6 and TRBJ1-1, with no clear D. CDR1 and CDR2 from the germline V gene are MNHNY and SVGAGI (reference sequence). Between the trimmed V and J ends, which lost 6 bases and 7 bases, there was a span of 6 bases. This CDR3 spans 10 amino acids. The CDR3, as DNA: TGTGCCAGCAGGGATAGTGAAGCTTTCTTT. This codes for CASRDSEAFF.

CDR3 sequence reads: CASSIRGGSYGYTF. CDR3 bases: TGTGCCAGTAGTATCCGGGGCGGAAGCTATGGCTACACCTTC. The chain carries TRBV19 and TRBJ1-2, with a possible D match to TRBD1 (5 bases). Trimming removed 3 bases from V and 4 bases from J, with 12 bases in between. Germline lookup yields CDR1 LNHDA and CDR2 SQIVND (reference sequence). This CDR3 spans 14 amino acids. Supplemented by reference TRBV19 and TRBJ1-2, the full variable domain reads DGGITQSPKYLFRKEGQNVTLSCEQNLNHDAMYWYRQDPGQGLRLIYYSQIVNDFQKGDIAEGYSVSREKKESFPLTVTSAQKNPTAFYLCASSIRGGSYGYTFGSGTRLTVV.

The CDR3 nucleotides read TGTGCCAGCAGCTTAGTGCCAGGGAGGGATGGCTACACCTTC. It translates to CASSLVPGRDGYTF. J is TRBJ1-2 and V is TRBV7-9, with D perhaps matching TRBD1 (5 bases). Trimming left V 1 base short and J 6 bases short, with 12 bases between. This CDR3 region has 14 residues. CDR1 and CDR2 from the germline V gene are SEHNR and FQNEAQ (reference sequence).

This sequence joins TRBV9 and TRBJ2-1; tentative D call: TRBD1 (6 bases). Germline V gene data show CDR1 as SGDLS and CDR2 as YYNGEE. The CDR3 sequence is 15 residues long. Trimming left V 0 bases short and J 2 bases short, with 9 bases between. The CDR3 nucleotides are TGTGCCAGCAGCGTAGTGGGACAAACCTACAATGAGCAGTTCTTC. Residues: CASSVVGQTYNEQFF.

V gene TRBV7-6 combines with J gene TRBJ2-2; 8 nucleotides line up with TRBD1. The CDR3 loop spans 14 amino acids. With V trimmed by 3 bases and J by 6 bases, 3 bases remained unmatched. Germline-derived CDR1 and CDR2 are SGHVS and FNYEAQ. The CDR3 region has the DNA TGTGCCAGCAGCTTGCAGGGGGCCGCCGGGGAGCTGTTTTTT. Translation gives CASSLQGAAGELFF.

CDR3 sequence (DNA): TGTGCCAGCAGCAGACCGGGACTAGCGACCTCCTACGAGCAGTACTTC. This encodes CASSRPGLATSYEQYF. The genes are TRBV7-8 and TRBJ2-7, with 10 bases fitting TRBD2. CDR1 is SGHVS and CDR2 is FQNEAQ in the germline V gene. The CDR3 loop spans 16 amino acids. V lost 5 bases to trimming and J lost 0 bases; unmatched junction nucleotides: 7.

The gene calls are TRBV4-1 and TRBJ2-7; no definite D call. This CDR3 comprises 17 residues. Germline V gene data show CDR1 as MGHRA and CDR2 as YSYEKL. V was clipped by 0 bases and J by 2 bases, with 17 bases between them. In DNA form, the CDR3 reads TGCGCCAGCAGCCAAGACAAGACCCTCCGGTTACCCTACGAGCAGTACTTC. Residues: CASSQDKTLRLPYEQYF.

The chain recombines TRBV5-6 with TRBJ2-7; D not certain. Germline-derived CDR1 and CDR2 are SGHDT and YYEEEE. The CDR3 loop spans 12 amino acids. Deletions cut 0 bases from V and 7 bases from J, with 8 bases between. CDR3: CASSLDSWEQYF. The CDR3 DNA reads TGTGCCAGCAGCTTGGACAGTTGGGAGCAGTACTTC.

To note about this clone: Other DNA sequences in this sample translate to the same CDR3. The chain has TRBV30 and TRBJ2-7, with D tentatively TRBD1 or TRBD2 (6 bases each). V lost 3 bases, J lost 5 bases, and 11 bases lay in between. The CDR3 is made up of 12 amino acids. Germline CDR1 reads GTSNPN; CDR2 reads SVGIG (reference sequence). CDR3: CAWRGGGHEQYF. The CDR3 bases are TGTGCCTGGAGGGGGGGCGGGCACGAGCAGTACTTC. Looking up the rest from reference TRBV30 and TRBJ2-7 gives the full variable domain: SQTIHQWPATLVQPVGSPLSLECTVEGTSNPNLYWYRQAAGRGLQLLFYSVGIGQISSEVPQNLSASRPQDRQFILSSKKLLLSDSGFYLCAWRGGGHEQYFGPGTRLTVT.

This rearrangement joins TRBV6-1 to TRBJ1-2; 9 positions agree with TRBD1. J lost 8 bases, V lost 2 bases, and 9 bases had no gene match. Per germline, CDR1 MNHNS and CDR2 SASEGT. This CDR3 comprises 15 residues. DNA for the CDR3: TGTGCCAGCAGTGAAAGGGGACAGGGAGGAGGGGGCTACACCTTC. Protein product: CASSERGQGGGGYTF.

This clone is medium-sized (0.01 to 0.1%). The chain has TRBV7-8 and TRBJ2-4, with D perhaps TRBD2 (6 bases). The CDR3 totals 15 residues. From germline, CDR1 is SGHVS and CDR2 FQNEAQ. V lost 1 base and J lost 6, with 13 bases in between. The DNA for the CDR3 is TGTGCCAGCAGCTTAGAGGCGGGATTGGGAAACATTCAGTACTTC. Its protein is CASSLEAGLGNIQYF.

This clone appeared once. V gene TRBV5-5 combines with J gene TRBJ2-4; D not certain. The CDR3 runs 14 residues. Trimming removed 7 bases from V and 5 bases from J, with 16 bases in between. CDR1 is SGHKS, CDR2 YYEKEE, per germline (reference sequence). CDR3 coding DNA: TGTGCCAGCCGTCTGTGGGATTCGGAAAACATTCAGTACTTC. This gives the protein CASRLWDSENIQYF.

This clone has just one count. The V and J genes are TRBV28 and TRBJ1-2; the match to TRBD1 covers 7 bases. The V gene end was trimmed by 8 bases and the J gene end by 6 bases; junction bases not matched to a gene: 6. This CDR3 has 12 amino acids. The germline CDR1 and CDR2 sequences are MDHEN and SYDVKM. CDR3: CASGGTVNGYTF. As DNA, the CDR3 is TGTGCCAGCGGGGGGACAGTGAATGGCTACACCTTC.

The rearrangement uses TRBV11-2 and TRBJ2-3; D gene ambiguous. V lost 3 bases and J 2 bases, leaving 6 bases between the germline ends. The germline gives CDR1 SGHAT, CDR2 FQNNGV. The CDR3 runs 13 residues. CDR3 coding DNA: TGTGCCAGCAGCTTTGGGGACACAGATACGCAGTATTTT. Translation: CASSFGDTDTQYF.